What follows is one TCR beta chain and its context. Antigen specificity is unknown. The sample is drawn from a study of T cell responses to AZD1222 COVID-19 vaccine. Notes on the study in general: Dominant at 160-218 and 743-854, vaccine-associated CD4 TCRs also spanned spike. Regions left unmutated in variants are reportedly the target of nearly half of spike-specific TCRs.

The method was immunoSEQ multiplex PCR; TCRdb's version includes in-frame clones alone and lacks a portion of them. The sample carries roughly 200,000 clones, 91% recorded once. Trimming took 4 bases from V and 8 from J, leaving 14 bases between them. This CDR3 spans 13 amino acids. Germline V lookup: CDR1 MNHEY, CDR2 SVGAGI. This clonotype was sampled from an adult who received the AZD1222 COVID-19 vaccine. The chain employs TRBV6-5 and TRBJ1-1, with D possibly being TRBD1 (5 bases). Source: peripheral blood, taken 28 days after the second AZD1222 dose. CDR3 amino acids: CASSFLLGGEAFF. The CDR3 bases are TGTGCCAGCAGTTTTTTGCTTGGGGGGGAAGCTTTCTTT.